This T cell receptor beta chain was profiled in a study of shared clonotypes between healthy human individuals. Regarding this clone: Additional DNA sequences in this sample encode the identical CDR3.

This CDR3 comprises 14 residues. Germline V gene lookup returns CDR1 SEHNR and CDR2 FQNEAQ (reference sequence). V lost 3 bases and J lost 7, with 12 bases in between. The data were produced by immunoSEQ multiplex PCR, yet TCRdb's version contains in-frame clones alone and is incomplete. The sample lists some 2,100,000 clones; 95% were seen once. The sequence was collected from a man aged 18 to 30 in good health. The chain couples TRBV7-9 to TRBJ1-4; the D gene is possibly TRBD1 (6 bases). Sequencing was performed on naive CD4+ T cells sorted from blood. This sample's subset: CD45RA+ positively selected. The CDR3 sequence: CASSFGQGSEKLFF. CDR3 nucleotides: TGTGCCAGCAGCTTCGGGCAGGGGAGTGAAAAACTGTTTTTT.